This record looks at one TCR beta chain sequence and its context. These data are taken from a study of cytomegalovirus exposure and HLA in healthy donors. Amplification used 60 Vbeta primers and 13 Jbeta primers. TCRdb keeps only in-frame clones here, not all; method: immunoSEQ multiplex PCR. Among under 200,000 clones listed, 65% to 80% were seen once. Looked up from germline, CDR1 is MDHEN and CDR2 is SYDVKM. CDR3 length equals 14 residues. Trimming removed 6 bases at V and 6 bases at J, with 17 bases between. Material for sequencing was PBMCs. V and J are TRBV28 and TRBJ1-2; D might be TRBD1 (5 bases). The sequence derives from a woman in her forties or fifties in good health and CMV-seropositive. CDR3 loop: CASRNRPQGHGYTF. The CDR3 nucleotides are TGTGCCAGCAGGAACCGCCCCCAGGGCCATGGCTACACCTTC.